Presented here are 12 T cell receptor beta chains from one specimen sequenced in a study of cytomegalovirus exposure and HLA in healthy donors (dated by TCRdb to 2015 to 2018). The protocol used for the library was the immunoSEQ multiplex PCR assay. Sourced from immuneACCESS, this table was stored by TCRdb with only in-frame sequences that have V and J called. A share of the clones is absent; for the studies checked, an unresolved V gene accounts for under half, and the remainder has no known explanation. This sample comprises 250,000 to 300,000 clones, nearly 90% of them detected only once. Under 0.45% of the sample rests with the top ten. Sequences were obtained from PBMCs. These receptor sequences come from a woman younger than 30 in good health and CMV-seronegative.

The gene calls are TRBV4-1 and TRBJ2-1, with 10 bases aligning to TRBD1. Trimming at V came to 4 bases and at J to 6 bases, leaving 9 bases not matched to a gene. Germline CDR1 is MGHRA and CDR2 is YSYEKL. This CDR3 has 16 amino acids. The CDR3 region is CASSLPRDRGFNEQFF. CDR3 coding DNA: TGCGCCAGCAGCCTTCCAAGGGACAGGGGTTTCAATGAGCAGTTCTTC.

This clone showed up just once. The chain joins TRBV7-9 to TRBJ2-7; 7 bases agree with TRBD1. The trim removed 2 bases at V and 2 bases at J, leaving 3 bases unmatched. The CDR3 consists of 14 residues. Germline-derived CDR1 and CDR2 are SEHNR and FQNEAQ (reference sequence). CDR3 loop: CASSLTGDAYEQYF. CDR3 bases: TGTGCCAGCAGCTTAACAGGGGATGCCTACGAGCAGTACTTC.

The gene calls are TRBV28 and TRBJ2-7; D perhaps matches TRBD2 (6 bases). This CDR3 spans 14 amino acids. Germline V gene lookup returns CDR1 MDHEN and CDR2 SYDVKM. Trimming removed 6 bases from V and 4 bases from J, with 16 bases in between. Written as DNA, the CDR3 is TGTGCCAGCAGACCGGAGGGAACAGGTTACGAGCAGTACTTC. This codes for CASRPEGTGYEQYF.

CDR3 sequence: CASSLGLAETYEQYV. CDR3 in DNA: TGTGCCAGCAGCCTCGGACTAGCGGAGACCTACGAGCAGTACGTC. The gene calls are TRBV5-4 and TRBJ2-7; the match to TRBD2 covers 10 bases. J was trimmed by 2 bases and V by 4 bases; bases with no gene match: 6. The germline CDR1 and CDR2 sequences are SGHNT and YYREEE (reference sequence). The CDR3 contains 15 residues.

The chain carries TRBV9 and TRBJ2-2; TRBD2 aligns across 10 bases. Germline CDR1 SGDLS, CDR2 YYNGEE. J gave up 6 bases and V 1 base, and 0 bases lay outside the gene matches. The CDR3 spans 14 residues. CDR3 bases: TGTGCCAGCAGCGTAAGCGGGGGGGCCGGGGAGCTGTTTTTT. This codes for CASSVSGGAGELFF. The whole variable domain, remainder taken from reference TRBV9 and TRBJ2-2, is DSGVTQTPKHLITATGQRVTLRCSPRSGDLSVYWYQQSLDQGLQFLIQYYNGEERAKGNILERFSAQQFPDLHSELNLSSLELGDSALYFCASSVSGGAGELFFGEGSRLTVL.

The rearrangement uses TRBV6-6 and TRBJ2-7; 9 positions agree with TRBD1. Per germline, CDR1 MNHNY and CDR2 SVGAGI (reference sequence). The CDR3 sequence is 16 residues long. Trimming cost V 6 bases and J 0 bases; bases outside gene matches: 9. The CDR3 here is CASRDTGTGYSYEQYF. In DNA form, the CDR3 reads TGTGCCAGCAGAGACACCGGGACAGGGTACTCCTACGAGCAGTACTTC.

This sequence joins TRBV11-3 and TRBJ2-2, with 7 nucleotides matching TRBD1. This CDR3 region has 16 residues. CDR1 and CDR2 from the germline V gene are SGHNT and YENEEA. J was trimmed by 7 bases and V by 5 bases; bases with no gene match: 13. CDR3 protein: CASSPPEGGHDGELFF. DNA for the CDR3: TGTGCCAGCAGCCCCCCCGAAGGGGGCCACGACGGGGAGCTGTTTTTT.

The J gene is TRBJ1-1, the V gene TRBV4-1; the D is unclear. This CDR3 region has 15 residues. V was trimmed by 0 bases and J by 0 bases, leaving 8 bases between them. The germline V gene encodes CDR1 MGHRA and CDR2 YSYEKL. In DNA, the CDR3 is TGCGCCAGCAGCCAAGATCCCCGTGTGAACACTGAAGCTTTCTTT. It encodes CASSQDPRVNTEAFF.

This chain joins TRBV5-6 and TRBJ1-3, with 7 bases fitting TRBD1. CDR3 length: 12 residues. Germline V gene lookup returns CDR1 SGHDT and CDR2 YYEEEE. V trimming: 4 bases; J trimming: 9 bases; junction bases outside the gene matches: 4. CDR3 DNA: TGTGCCAGCAGCACCTACAGGGGCACCATATATTTT. It encodes CASSTYRGTIYF.

The rearrangement links TRBV4-1 to TRBJ2-7; D remains unclear. This CDR3 has 12 residues. Germline CDR1 is MGHRA and CDR2 is YSYEKL. V shed 2 bases and J shed 4 bases, with 6 bases lying between them. The CDR3 is CASSQPGYEQYF. The CDR3 nucleotides read TGCGCCAGCAGCCAACCCGGGTACGAGCAGTACTTC.

In DNA, the CDR3 is TGTGCCAGCAGCCCCGGGACAGGGGGCTGGTACGAGCAGTACTTC. Protein sequence: CASSPGTGGWYEQYF. V and J are TRBV11-2 and TRBJ2-7; 12 bases align to TRBD1. The germline gives CDR1 SGHAT, CDR2 FQNNGV. The CDR3 extends over 15 amino acids. Germline trimming cut 5 bases from V and 4 bases from J; bases unmatched to any gene: 6.

This chain uses TRBV6-6 with TRBJ2-5; the D gene is possibly TRBD1 (5 bases). This CDR3 is 15 amino acids long. Germline CDR1 MNHNY, CDR2 SVGAGI (reference sequence). Trimming left V 2 bases short and J 4 bases short, with 14 bases between. CDR3 DNA sequence: TGTGCCAGCAGTTACGGGGCAGGCCTACGAGAGACCCAGTACTTC. It encodes CASSYGAGLRETQYF.